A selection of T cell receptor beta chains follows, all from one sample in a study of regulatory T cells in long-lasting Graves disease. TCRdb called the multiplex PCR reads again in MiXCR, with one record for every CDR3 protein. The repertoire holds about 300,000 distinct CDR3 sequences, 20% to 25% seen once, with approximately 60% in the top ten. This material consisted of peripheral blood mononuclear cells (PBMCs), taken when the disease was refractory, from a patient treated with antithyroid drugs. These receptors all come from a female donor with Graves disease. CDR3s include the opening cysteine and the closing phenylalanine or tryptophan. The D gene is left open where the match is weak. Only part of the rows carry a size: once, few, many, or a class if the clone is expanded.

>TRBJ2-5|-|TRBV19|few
TGTGCCAGTAGTGAGACTACACAAGAGACCCAGTACTTC
CASSETTQETQYF
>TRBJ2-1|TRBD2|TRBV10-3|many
TGTGCCATCAGTGAGGCTAGCGGGAGGGCCAAGTTCTTC
CAISEASGRAKFF
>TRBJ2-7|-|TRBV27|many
TGTGCCAGCAGTTTAGGGCCGTCCAGATACGAGCAGTACTTC
CASSLGPSRYEQYF
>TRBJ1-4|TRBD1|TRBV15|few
TGTGCCACCAGCAGAGATCGGTCCGACAGGGGACTGTTTTTT
CATSRDRSDRGLFF
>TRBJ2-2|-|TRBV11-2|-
TGTGCCAGCAGCTTAGTGGGGACCGCCGGTAGATGGGCACCCGGGGAGCTGTTTTTT
CASSLVGTAGRWAPGELFF
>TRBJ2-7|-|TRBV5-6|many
TGTGCCAGCAGCTTGGAAAAGGGAGGATGGTCCTACGAGCAGTACTTC
CASSLEKGGWSYEQYF
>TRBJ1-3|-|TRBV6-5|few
TGTGCCAGCAGTTACTTGGACTTCGGAAACACCATATATTTT
CASSYLDFGNTIYF
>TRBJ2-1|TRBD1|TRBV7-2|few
TGTGCCAGCAGCGTAATAGGGACAGGGCCGTACAATGAGCAGTTCTTC
CASSVIGTGPYNEQFF
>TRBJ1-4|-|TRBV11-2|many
TGTGCCAGCAGGAACAGTCATCTTCCTAATGAAAAACTGTTTTTT
CASRNSHLPNEKLFF
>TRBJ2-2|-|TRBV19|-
TGTGCCAGTAGTATAGGGTGGAGCACCGGGGAGCTGTTTTTT
CASSIGWSTGELFF
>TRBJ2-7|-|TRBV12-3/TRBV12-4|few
TGTGCCAGCAGTTTAACGGGCGCACTAGAGCGCGAGCAGTACTTC
CASSLTGALEREQYF
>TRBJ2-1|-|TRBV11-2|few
TGTGCCAGCAGCTCTCCGAGGGACAACTACAATGAGCAGTTCTTC
CASSSPRDNYNEQFF
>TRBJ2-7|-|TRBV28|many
TGTGCCAGCAAAAACCTTGAGGGCAGAAACTACGAGCAGTACTTC
CASKNLEGRNYEQYF
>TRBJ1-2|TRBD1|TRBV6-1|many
TGTGCCAGCAGTAAAAACGGAAGGACAGGGGACTATGGCTACACCTTC
CASSKNGRTGDYGYTF
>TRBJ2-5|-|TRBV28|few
TGTGCCAGCAGTTTTCTGCGAGAAACTGAAGAGACCCAGTACTTC
CASSFLRETEETQYF
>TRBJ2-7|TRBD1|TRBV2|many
TGTGCCAGCAGTGTGGGACCCCAGGACAGGGTCGAGCAGTACTTC
CASSVGPQDRVEQYF
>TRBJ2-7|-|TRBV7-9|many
TGTGCCAGCAGCCAAAGCGGAAACCCCTACGAGCAGTACTTC
CASSQSGNPYEQYF
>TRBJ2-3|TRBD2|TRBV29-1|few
TGCAGCGCCGTGGGACTAGCGGGGAACACAGATACGCAGTATTTT
CSAVGLAGNTDTQYF
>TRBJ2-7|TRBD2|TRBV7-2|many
TGTGCCAGCACACTACAAGCGGGAGCGTTATACGAGCAGTACTTC
CASTLQAGALYEQYF
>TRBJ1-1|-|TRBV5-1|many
TGCGCCAGCAGCTTGGGGCGGGAGGTCCCTAACACTGAAGCTTTCTTT
CASSLGREVPNTEAFF
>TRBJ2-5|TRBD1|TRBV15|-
TGTGCCACCAGCAGAGACGGACAGGGAGAGACCCAGTACTTC
CATSRDGQGETQYF
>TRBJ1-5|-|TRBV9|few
TGTGCCAGCAGCGTAGGCCCCATTGATCAGCCCCAGCATTTT
CASSVGPIDQPQHF
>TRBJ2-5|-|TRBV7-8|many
TGTGCCAGCAGCTTCCCGAGTGGAGGGCAAGAGACCCAGTACTTC
CASSFPSGGQETQYF
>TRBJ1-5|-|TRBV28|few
TGTGCCAGCAGTTTAGGGGTAACGCAGCCCCAGCATTTT
CASSLGVTQPQHF
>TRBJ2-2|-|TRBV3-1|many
TGTGCCAGCAGCCGAGGGGGGAACACCGGGGAGCTGTTTTTT
CASSRGGNTGELFF
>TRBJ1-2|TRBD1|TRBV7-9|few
TGTGCCAGCAGCGACTACAGGGGGCTGGACACCTTC
CASSDYRGLDTF
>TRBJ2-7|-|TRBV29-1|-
TGCAGCGTTGAACGGACCTTGGGGGGCGAGCAGTACTTC
CSVERTLGGEQYF
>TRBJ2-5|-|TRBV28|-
TGTGCCAGCAGTCTAGGGGTCGTGGGGGTGGCCAAAGAGACCCAGTACTTC
CASSLGVVGVAKETQYF
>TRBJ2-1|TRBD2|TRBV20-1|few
TGCAGTGCTAGAGACCATACGACTAGCGATGAGCAGTTCTTC
CSARDHTTSDEQFF
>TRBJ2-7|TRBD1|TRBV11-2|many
TGTGCCAGCAGCCTAACCGGGACAGGGGGTTACGAGCAGTACTTC
CASSLTGTGGYEQYF
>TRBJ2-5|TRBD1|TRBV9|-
TGTGCCAGCTCACCCCAGGGACAGTACCAAGAGACCCAGTACTTC
CASSPQGQYQETQYF
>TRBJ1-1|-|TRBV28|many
TGTGCCAGCAGTCCCATGGACGGATCGGACACTGAAGCTTTCTTT
CASSPMDGSDTEAFF
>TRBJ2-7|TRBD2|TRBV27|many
TGTGCCAGCAGTCCCGGACTAGCGGGAGTAGTCTACGAGCAGTACTTC
CASSPGLAGVVYEQYF
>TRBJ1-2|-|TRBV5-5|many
TGTGCCAGCAGTATCGTTACAGGACCCTATGGCTACACCTTC
CASSIVTGPYGYTF
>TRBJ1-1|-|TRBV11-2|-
TGTGCCAGCAGCTTAGGTCAAGGGGCGACTGATGAAGCTTTCTTT
CASSLGQGATDEAFF
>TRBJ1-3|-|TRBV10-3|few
TGTGCCATCAGTGGACAGTCTGGAAGCACCATATATTTT
CAISGQSGSTIYF
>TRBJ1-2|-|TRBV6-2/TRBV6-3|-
TGTGCCAGCAGGACCCCAGGGCCCCCTGGCTACACCTTC
CASRTPGPPGYTF
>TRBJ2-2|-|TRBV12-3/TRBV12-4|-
TGTGCCAGCAGACTAGGACCGAACACCGGGGAGCTGTTTTTT
CASRLGPNTGELFF
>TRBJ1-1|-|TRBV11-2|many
TGTGCCAGCAGCTCAGACGGAGGGGGGACTGAAGCTTTCTTT
CASSSDGGGTEAFF
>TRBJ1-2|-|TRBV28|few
TGTGCCAGCAGTTTAAGGCCGCCCTGGTATGGCTACACCTTC
CASSLRPPWYGYTF
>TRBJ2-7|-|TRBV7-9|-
TGTGCCAGCAGCGTACGCCAGGACTCCGAGCAGTACTTC
CASSVRQDSEQYF
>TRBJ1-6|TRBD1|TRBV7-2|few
TGTGCCAGCAGCTTAGGGGGACAGGTCCAAATCGGTCCAACTTCACCCCTCCACTTT
CASSLGGQVQIGPTSPLHF
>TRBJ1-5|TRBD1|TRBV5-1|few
TGCGCCAGCAGCTTGGAGGGGGCGGGGAGCAATCAGCCCCAGCATTTT
CASSLEGAGSNQPQHF
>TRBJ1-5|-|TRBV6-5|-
TGTGCCAGCAGTTCGGGACCTACGGGCAATCAGCCCCAGCATTTT
CASSSGPTGNQPQHF
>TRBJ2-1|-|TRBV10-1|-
TGCGCCAGCAGTGAGTCGTGGGGACATGAGCAGTTCTTC
CASSESWGHEQFF
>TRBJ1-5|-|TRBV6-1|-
TGTGCCAGCAGATCCGAACTTTCAGGGCAGCCCCAGCATTTT
CASRSELSGQPQHF
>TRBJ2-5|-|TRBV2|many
TGTGCCAGCAGTGAGAGGGTGGCTGGCCAAGAGACCCAGTACTTC
CASSERVAGQETQYF
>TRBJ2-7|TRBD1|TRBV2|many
TGTGCCAGCAGTCCGACAGGGTTGAACTCCTACGAGCAGTACTTC
CASSPTGLNSYEQYF
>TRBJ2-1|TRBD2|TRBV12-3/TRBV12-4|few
TGTGCCAGCAGTCAAAGGACTAGCGCCCACAATGAGCAGTTCTTC
CASSQRTSAHNEQFF
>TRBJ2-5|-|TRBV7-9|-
TGTGCCAGCAGCTTCACGCCGATTGGGGAGACGTGGGAGACCCAGTACTTC
CASSFTPIGETWETQYF
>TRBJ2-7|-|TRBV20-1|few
TGCAGTGCGAGGGCAGAATTCTACGAGCAGTACTTC
CSARAEFYEQYF
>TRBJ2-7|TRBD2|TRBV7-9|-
TGTGCCAGCACCCTGGGACTAGCGGACTCCTACGAGCAGTACTTC
CASTLGLADSYEQYF
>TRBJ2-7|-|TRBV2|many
TGTGCCAGCGTAACCTCCTACGAGCAGTACTTC
CASVTSYEQYF